These T cell receptor beta chains were read from a single sample in a study of spatial heterogeneity in lung cancer. TCRdb re-called the 5' RACE reads through MiXCR, storing one row per CDR3 protein. The sample records under 1,500 distinct CDR3 sequences, less than 30% being singletons. The input for sequencing was PBMCs, taken at follow-up. These receptor sequences come from a male donor with early-stage non-small cell lung cancer. CDR3s include the opening cysteine and the closing phenylalanine or tryptophan. The D gene is left open where the match is weak. Rows may omit the clone size; those that give it use once, few, many or a size class.

>.|13|TRBJ2-2|.|TRBV7-2
CASVEVDTGELFF
TGTGCCAGCGTGGAGGTGGACACCGGGGAGCTGTTTTTT
>.|16|TRBJ2-3|large|TRBV7-9
CASSSQGATSTDTQYF
TGTGCCAGCAGCTCACAAGGGGCCACAAGCACAGATACGCAGTATTTT
>.|18|TRBJ2-5|.|TRBV11-2
CASRGLGTVYSEVKTQYF
TGTGCCAGCCGAGGATTAGGGACTGTATACTCAGAAGTGAAGACCCAGTACTTC
>TRBD2|14|TRBJ2-1|.|TRBV2
CASSRLAGYNEQFF
TGTGCCAGCAGCAGACTAGCGGGGTACAATGAGCAGTTCTTC
>.|15|TRBJ2-5|medium-sized|TRBV7-7
CASSLNQNSEETQYF
TGTGCCAGCAGCTTAAACCAGAACAGTGAAGAGACCCAGTACTTC
>TRBD2|16|TRBJ2-1|.|TRBV11-3
CASSPGTSGHHNEQFF
TGTGCCAGCAGCCCCGGGACTAGCGGGCATCACAATGAGCAGTTCTTC
>TRBD2|14|TRBJ2-7|.|TRBV7-9
CASSSTSGLYEQYF
TGTGCCAGCAGCTCGACTAGCGGTCTTTATGAGCAGTACTTC
>.|16|TRBJ2-3|many|TRBV18
CASADRSGPLQDTQYF
TGTGCCAGCGCTGACCGGAGCGGACCACTGCAAGATACGCAGTATTTT
>TRBD2|13|TRBJ2-3|medium-sized|TRBV6-6
CASSSTSADTQYF
TGTGCCAGCAGTTCGACTAGCGCAGATACGCAGTATTTT
>.|14|TRBJ2-1|many|TRBV11-3
CASSLAGTYNEQFF
TGTGCCAGCAGCTTAGCGGGAACGTACAATGAGCAGTTCTTC
>TRBD2|17|TRBJ2-6|medium-sized|TRBV20-1
CSARTSGSPPGANVLTF
TGCAGTGCTAGAACTAGCGGGAGTCCTCCTGGGGCCAACGTCCTGACTTTC
>.|13|TRBJ2-1|many|TRBV7-7
CASSSNPGNEQFF
TGTGCCAGCAGCTCCAACCCCGGCAATGAGCAGTTCTTC
>TRBD2|18|TRBJ2-3|many|TRBV7-9
CASSLDRGLAGGTDTQYF
TGTGCCAGCAGCTTAGATCGCGGACTAGCGGGGGGCACAGATACGCAGTATTTT
>.|15|TRBJ1-1|.|TRBV20-1
CSASYPRAMNTEAFF
TGCAGTGCTAGTTACCCCAGGGCGATGAACACTGAAGCTTTCTTT
>TRBD2|16|TRBJ2-7|medium-sized|TRBV12-3/TRBV12-4
CASSSPGTSGTYEQYF
TGTGCCAGCAGTTCCCCCGGGACTAGCGGGACCTACGAGCAGTACTTC
>.|13|TRBJ2-2|large|TRBV10-3
CAITDRRAGELFF
TGTGCCATCACGGACAGACGGGCCGGGGAGCTGTTTTTT
>.|16|TRBJ2-7|.|TRBV10-3
CATLRGTTRGSYEQYF
TGTGCCACCCTACGAGGAACTACCAGGGGATCCTACGAGCAGTACTTC
>TRBD2|19|TRBJ2-7|.|TRBV11-3
CASSVITGTSGRSRYEQYF
TGTGCCAGCAGCGTTATCACGGGGACTAGCGGGAGGTCTAGGTACGAGCAGTACTTC
>TRBD1|15|TRBJ2-6|large|TRBV12-3/TRBV12-4
CASAGQGSGANVLTF
TGTGCCAGCGCCGGACAGGGCTCTGGGGCCAACGTCCTGACTTTC
>.|15|TRBJ2-2|medium-sized|TRBV5-1
CASSLDPSNTGELFF
TGCGCCAGCAGCTTGGACCCTAGCAACACCGGGGAGCTGTTTTTT
>.|15|TRBJ1-5|large|TRBV27
CASSPGPSGTQPQHF
TGTGCCAGCAGTCCGGGCCCCTCTGGGACTCAGCCCCAGCATTTT
>TRBD1|15|TRBJ1-2|medium-sized|TRBV13
CASISPGTGGYGYTF
TGTGCCAGCATTTCCCCCGGGACAGGAGGCTATGGCTACACCTTC